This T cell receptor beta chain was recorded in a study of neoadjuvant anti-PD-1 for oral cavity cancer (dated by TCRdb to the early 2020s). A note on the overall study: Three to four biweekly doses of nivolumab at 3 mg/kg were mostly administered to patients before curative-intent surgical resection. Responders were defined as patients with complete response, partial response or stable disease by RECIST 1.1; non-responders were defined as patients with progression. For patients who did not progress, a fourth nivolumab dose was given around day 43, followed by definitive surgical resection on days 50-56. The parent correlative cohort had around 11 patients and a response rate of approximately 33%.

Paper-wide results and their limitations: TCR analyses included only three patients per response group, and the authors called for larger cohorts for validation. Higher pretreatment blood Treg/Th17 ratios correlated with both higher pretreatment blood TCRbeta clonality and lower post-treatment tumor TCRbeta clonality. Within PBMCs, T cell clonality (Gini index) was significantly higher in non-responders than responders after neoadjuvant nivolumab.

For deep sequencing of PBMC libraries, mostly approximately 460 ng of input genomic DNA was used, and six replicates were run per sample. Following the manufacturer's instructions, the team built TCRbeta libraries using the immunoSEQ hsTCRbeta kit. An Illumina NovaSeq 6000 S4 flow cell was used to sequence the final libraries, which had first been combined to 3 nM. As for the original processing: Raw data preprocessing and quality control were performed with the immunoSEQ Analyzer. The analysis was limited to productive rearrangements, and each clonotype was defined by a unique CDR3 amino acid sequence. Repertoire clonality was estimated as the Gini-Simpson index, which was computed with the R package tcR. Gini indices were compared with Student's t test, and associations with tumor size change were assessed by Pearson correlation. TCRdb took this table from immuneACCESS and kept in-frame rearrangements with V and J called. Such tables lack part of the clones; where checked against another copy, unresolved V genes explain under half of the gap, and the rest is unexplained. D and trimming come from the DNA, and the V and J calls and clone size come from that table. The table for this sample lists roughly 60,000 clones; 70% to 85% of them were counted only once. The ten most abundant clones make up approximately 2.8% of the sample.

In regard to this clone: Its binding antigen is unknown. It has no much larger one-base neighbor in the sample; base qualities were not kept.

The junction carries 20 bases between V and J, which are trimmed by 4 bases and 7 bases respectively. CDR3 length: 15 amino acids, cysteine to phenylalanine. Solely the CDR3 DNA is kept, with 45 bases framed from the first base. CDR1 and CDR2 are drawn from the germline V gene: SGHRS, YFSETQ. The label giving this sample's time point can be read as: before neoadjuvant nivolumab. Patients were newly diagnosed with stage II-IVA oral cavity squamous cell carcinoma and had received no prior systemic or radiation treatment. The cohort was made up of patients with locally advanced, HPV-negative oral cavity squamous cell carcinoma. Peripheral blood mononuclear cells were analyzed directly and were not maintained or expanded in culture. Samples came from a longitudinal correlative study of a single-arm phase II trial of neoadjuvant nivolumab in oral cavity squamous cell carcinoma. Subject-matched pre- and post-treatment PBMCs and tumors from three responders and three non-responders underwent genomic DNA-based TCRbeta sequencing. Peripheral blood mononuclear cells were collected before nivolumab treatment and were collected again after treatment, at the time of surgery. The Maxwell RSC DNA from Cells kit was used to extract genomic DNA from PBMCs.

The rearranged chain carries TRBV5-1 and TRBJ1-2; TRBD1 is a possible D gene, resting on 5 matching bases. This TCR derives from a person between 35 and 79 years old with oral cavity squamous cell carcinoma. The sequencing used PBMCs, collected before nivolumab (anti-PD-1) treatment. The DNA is TGCGCCAGCAGCCCGAGCGTTTCAGGGCCTTTTGGCTACACCTTC. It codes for CASSPSVSGPFGYTF.